Below, 24 T cell receptor beta chains from the same sample are listed, as sequenced in a study of human T cells and chemical hapten exposure. Time point noted: patch test 3, about 24 weeks after DPC sensitization. Treatment in this sample: therapeutic diphenylcyclopropenone sensitization with weekly scalp DPC. TCRdb passed the RACE reads through MiXCR, listing each CDR3 protein once. This table holds some 91,000 distinct CDR3 sequences, around 25% found once. The sequences come from whole blood, collected in connection with sensitization to the hapten diphenylcyclopropenone (DPC). The receptors here all came from a man between 35 and 55 years old with alopecia areata. Some clones in this sample may be carry-over from other donors' samples.

The genes are TRBV29-1 and TRBJ2-1; no definite D call. The germline gives CDR1 SQVTM, CDR2 ANQGSEA. The CDR3 is 12 amino acids. Trimming pared 6 bases from V and 5 bases from J, leaving 11 bases between. The DNA of the CDR3 is TGCAGCGTCGACTGGTACGACAATGAGCAGTTCTTC. The encoded protein is CSVDWYDNEQFF.

This clonotype was picked up a small number of times. V usage is TRBV20-1 and J usage is TRBJ2-2; 9 positions match TRBD1. CDR1 is DFQATT, CDR2 SNEGSKA, per germline (reference sequence). The CDR3 runs 15 residues. Trimming removed 3 bases from V and 4 bases from J; junction bases left unmatched: 6. The CDR3 is CSASTGTGITGELFF. For the CDR3, the DNA is TGCAGTGCTAGTACCGGGACAGGGATCACCGGGGAGCTGTTTTTT.

This clonotype has more than one count but fewer than ten. The chain carries TRBV5-5 and TRBJ2-3; unclear D gene. Germline V CDR1 and CDR2: SGHKS, YYEKEE (reference sequence). The CDR3 runs 12 residues. With 0 bases removed from V and 6 bases from J, the gap between germline ends came to 5 bases. The CDR3 nucleotides are TGTGCCAGCAGCTTGGGACTTGATACGCAGTATTTT. It encodes CASSLGLDTQYF.

V and J are TRBV7-6 and TRBJ2-5; D may be TRBD1 (5 bases). The CDR3 has 15 residues. From germline, CDR1 is SGHVS and CDR2 FNYEAQ. V lost 3 bases and J lost 1, with 12 bases in between. This CDR3 reads CASSFTNRLQETQYF. DNA of the CDR3: TGTGCCAGCAGCTTTACAAACAGGCTCCAAGAGACCCAGTACTTC.

This clonotype was detected only a few times. For the CDR3, the DNA is TGTGCCAGCAGTTTGAGTCTGCGCAATGAGCAGTTCTTC. Protein product: CASSLSLRNEQFF. V is TRBV12-3 or TRBV12-4 and J is TRBJ2-1; D remains unclear. The V end lost 3 bases, the J end lost 6 bases, and 9 bases lay between the germline ends. The CDR3 is 13 residues long.

J is TRBJ2-3 and V is TRBV20-1; 7 positions agree with TRBD2. CDR1 and CDR2 from the germline V gene are DFQATT and SNEGSKA (reference sequence). The V and J ends lost 7 bases and 0 bases, in that order; junction bases with no gene match: 7. The CDR3 length is 14 residues. In DNA form, the CDR3 reads TGCAGTGTCAGACGGGGGGTTAGCACAGATACGCAGTATTTT. Amino acids: CSVRRGVSTDTQYF.

The V call is TRBV7-2, the J call TRBJ2-5; D is uncertain. Germline assignment: CDR1 SGHTA and CDR2 FQGNSA. This CDR3 region has 15 residues. The V gene lost 0 bases and the J gene lost 5 bases, with 13 bases spanning the gap. CDR3 loop: CASSLALGEDETQYF. The CDR3 nucleotides read TGTGCCAGCAGCTTAGCCCTCGGCGAAGACGAGACCCAGTACTTC.

The V call is TRBV7-9, the J call TRBJ2-2, with D possibly matching TRBD1 (5 bases). The CDR3 is 13 residues long. The germline V gene encodes CDR1 SEHNR and CDR2 FQNEAQ (reference sequence). Trimming stripped 5 bases from V and 12 bases from J, with 16 bases between. The CDR3 bases are TGTGCCAGCAGCCCCTCTCAGGGTCCTAAGCTGTTTTTT. Its translation is CASSPSQGPKLFF.

V gene TRBV7-2 combines with J gene TRBJ1-2; D gene unclear. In germline, CDR1 is SGHTA, CDR2 FQGNSA. CDR3 length equals 15 residues. V lost 1 base and J lost 3, with 12 bases in between. Here the CDR3 DNA reads TGTGCCAGCAGCTTAGTGGTCAGGCAGGACTATGGCTACACCTTC. This encodes CASSLVVRQDYGYTF.

There are many counts of this clonotype. The chain carries TRBV20-1 and TRBJ1-2; D is uncertain. Trimming took off 7 bases at V and 3 bases at J, with 12 bases between the two ends. CDR3 length: 12 amino acids. Germline V gives CDR1 DFQATT, CDR2 SNEGSKA (reference sequence). This CDR3 reads CSGTPNHYGYTF. CDR3 DNA: TGCAGTGGTACTCCAAATCACTATGGCTACACCTTC.

This rearrangement joins TRBV20-1 to TRBJ1-2, with 9 bases lining up with TRBD1. This CDR3 is built from 14 residues. Germline V lookup: CDR1 DFQATT, CDR2 SNEGSKA (reference sequence). Germline trimming cut 4 bases from V and 4 bases from J; bases unmatched to any gene: 7. Written as DNA, the CDR3 is TGCAGTGCTATTGACAGGGGGTCGGGCTATGGCTACACCTTC. Translated, it gives CSAIDRGSGYGYTF.

A word on this clonotype: At one boundary the junction diverges from the germline segment, which might be a read error. The chain employs TRBV28 and TRBJ1-1; no clear D. The germline CDR1 and CDR2 sequences are MDHEN and SYDVKM. The length of the CDR3 is 11 residues. The CDR3 spells CASSRTSEAFF. For the CDR3, the DNA is TGTGCCAGCAGTAGGACCTCTGAGGCTTTCTTT.

The genes are TRBV29-1 and TRBJ2-4, with 7 bases aligning to TRBD1. Germline CDR1 reads SQVTM; CDR2 reads ANQGSEA. CDR3 length: 16 amino acids. J gave up 3 bases and V 4 bases, and 12 bases lay outside the gene matches. The CDR3 DNA reads as TGCAGCGTTGTCGGGCAGGGGGACGGAAACAAAAACATTCAGTACTTC. Its protein is CSVVGQGDGNKNIQYF.

The gene calls are TRBV10-1 and TRBJ2-1; possibly TRBD2 for D (5 bases). Germline V lookup: CDR1 WNHNN, CDR2 SYGVQD (reference sequence). Trimming took 3 bases from V and 6 from J, leaving 21 bases between them. CDR3 length: 17 amino acids. CDR3 region: CASSELRGVLAPNEQFF. The CDR3 DNA reads as TGCGCCAGCAGTGAACTTCGAGGAGTTCTAGCCCCCAATGAGCAGTTCTTC.

The chain links TRBV7-2 to TRBJ1-5; D perhaps matches TRBD1 (6 bases). Trimming left V 0 bases short and J 7 bases short, with 7 bases between. The V gene's germline CDR1 is SGHTA and CDR2 FQGNSA. This CDR3 region has 13 residues. CDR3 bases: TGTGCCAGCAGCTTAGCGGACAGCCAGCCCCAGCATTTT. Translation: CASSLADSQPQHF.

The chain employs TRBV7-9 and TRBJ2-1; 10 nucleotides align to TRBD2. The trim removed 2 bases at V and 9 bases at J, leaving 7 bases unmatched. The CDR3 is made up of 15 amino acids. In germline, CDR1 is SEHNR, CDR2 FQNEAQ (reference sequence). CDR3 sequence reads: CASSLSLAGVGEQFF. The DNA for the CDR3 is TGTGCCAGCAGCTTAAGCCTAGCGGGAGTGGGTGAGCAGTTCTTC.

V gene TRBV20-1 combines with J gene TRBJ1-1; possibly TRBD1 for D (5 bases). Germline V gene data show CDR1 as DFQATT and CDR2 as SNEGSKA (reference sequence). The CDR3 runs 12 residues. The ends were cut back, 6 bases at V and 1 base at J, with 9 bases in the middle. Written as DNA, the CDR3 is TGCAGTGCCCAGGGTACGAACACTGAAGCTTTCTTT. Its protein is CSAQGTNTEAFF.

This clonotype was observed a few times. V usage is TRBV3-1 and J usage is TRBJ1-5, with D possibly being TRBD1 (5 bases). Per the germline V gene, CDR1 is LGHDT and CDR2 is YNNKEL (reference sequence). V gave up 1 base and J gave up 7 bases, with 11 bases separating them. There are 14 residues in the CDR3. CDR3 DNA sequence: TGTGCCAGCAGCCAAGCAGGGCCGGGGCAGCCCCAGCATTTT. Translated: CASSQAGPGQPQHF. The full variable domain, with the rest looked up from reference TRBV3-1 and TRBJ1-5, is DTAVSQTPKYLVTQMGNDKSIKCEQNLGHDTMYWYKQDSKKFLKIMFSYNNKELIINETVPNRFSPKSPDKAHLNLHINSLELGDSAVYFCASSQAGPGQPQHFGDGTRLSIL.

The rearrangement uses TRBV6-1 and TRBJ2-3; D gene unclear. Germline V gene lookup returns CDR1 MNHNS and CDR2 SASEGT. CDR3 size: 13 residues. Between the trimmed V and J ends, which lost 6 bases and 3 bases, there was a span of 10 bases. The CDR3, as DNA: TGTGCCAGCAGGGTTGGCGGAACAGATACGCAGTATTTT. This translates into CASRVGGTDTQYF.

This clonotype has a handful of counts. The chain carries TRBV12-3 or TRBV12-4 and TRBJ2-1, with TRBD2 identical over 7 bases. The CDR3 length is 14 residues. With V trimmed by 7 bases and J by 6 bases, 9 bases remained unmatched. CDR3: CASTPGLAVNEQFF. The CDR3 DNA reads TGTGCCAGCACCCCGGGCCTAGCGGTCAATGAGCAGTTCTTC.

The rearrangement links TRBV6-2 or TRBV6-3 to TRBJ1-5; 11 bases fit TRBD1. Germline-derived CDR1 and CDR2 are MNHEY and SVGEGT. V lost 5 bases to trimming and J lost 3 bases; unmatched junction nucleotides: 6. The CDR3 sequence is 16 residues long. The CDR3 is CASSTRTGGINQPQHF. The DNA of the CDR3 is TGTGCCAGCAGTACCCGGACAGGGGGCATCAATCAGCCCCAGCATTTT.

This sequence joins TRBV2 and TRBJ1-5; D unclear. This CDR3 is 16 amino acids long. The V and J ends lost 7 bases and 0 bases respectively, with 16 bases between them. Germline CDR1 and CDR2: SNHLY and FYNNEI. CDR3 region: CASMGMDPYSNQPQHF. The CDR3 region has the DNA TGTGCCAGCATGGGGATGGACCCGTATAGCAATCAGCCCCAGCATTTT.

This clonotype came up a few times. V gene TRBV20-1 combines with J gene TRBJ2-3, with D perhaps matching TRBD2 (5 bases). Deletions cut 5 bases from V and 1 base from J, with 16 bases between. Per germline, CDR1 DFQATT and CDR2 SNEGSKA (reference sequence). This CDR3 comprises 15 residues. CDR3 coding DNA: TGCAGTGCTTCGGTCTCGAGGGCCCGCACAGATACGCAGTATTTT. Protein product: CSASVSRARTDTQYF.

This chain joins TRBV29-1 and TRBJ2-6, with D perhaps TRBD1 (6 bases). V gave up 6 bases and J gave up 0 bases, with 18 bases separating them. The CDR3 length is 17 residues. Per germline, CDR1 SQVTM and CDR2 ANQGSEA. CDR3 protein: CSVLTGDFFSGANVLTF. In DNA, the CDR3 is TGCAGCGTCTTGACAGGAGATTTTTTCTCTGGGGCCAACGTCCTGACTTTC.